This TCR beta chain originates from a study of shared T cell receptors in the human thymus. The data were produced by immunoSEQ multiplex PCR, yet TCRdb's version contains in-frame clones alone and is incomplete. The sample includes about 380,000 clones, 95% of them seen just once. CDR1 LNHDA and CDR2 SQIVND come from the germline V gene (reference sequence). The CDR3 loop spans 15 amino acids. Trimming removed 5 bases from V and 3 bases from J; junction bases left unmatched: 7. This chain links TRBV19 with TRBJ2-1; TRBD1 matches 7 bases. The sequence was collected from a human donor. The sequenced sample consisted of thymocytes. CDR3 sequence (DNA): TGTGCCAGTAGTCCCCAGACAGGGAACTACAATGAGCAGTTCTTC. It translates to CASSPQTGNYNEQFF.